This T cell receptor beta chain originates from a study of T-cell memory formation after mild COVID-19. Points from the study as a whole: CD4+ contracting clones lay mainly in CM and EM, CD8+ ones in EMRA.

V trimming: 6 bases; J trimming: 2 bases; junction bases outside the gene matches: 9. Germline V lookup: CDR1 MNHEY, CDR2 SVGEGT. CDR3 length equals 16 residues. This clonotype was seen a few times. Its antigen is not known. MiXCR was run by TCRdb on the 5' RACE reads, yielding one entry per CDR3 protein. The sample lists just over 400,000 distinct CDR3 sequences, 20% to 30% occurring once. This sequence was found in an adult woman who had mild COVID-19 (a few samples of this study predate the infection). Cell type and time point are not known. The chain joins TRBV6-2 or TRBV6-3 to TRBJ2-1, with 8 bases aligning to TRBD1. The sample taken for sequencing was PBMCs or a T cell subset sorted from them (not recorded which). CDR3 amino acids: CASRAWTGPPYNEQFF. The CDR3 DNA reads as TGTGCCAGCAGAGCTTGGACAGGGCCGCCCTACAATGAGCAGTTCTTC.